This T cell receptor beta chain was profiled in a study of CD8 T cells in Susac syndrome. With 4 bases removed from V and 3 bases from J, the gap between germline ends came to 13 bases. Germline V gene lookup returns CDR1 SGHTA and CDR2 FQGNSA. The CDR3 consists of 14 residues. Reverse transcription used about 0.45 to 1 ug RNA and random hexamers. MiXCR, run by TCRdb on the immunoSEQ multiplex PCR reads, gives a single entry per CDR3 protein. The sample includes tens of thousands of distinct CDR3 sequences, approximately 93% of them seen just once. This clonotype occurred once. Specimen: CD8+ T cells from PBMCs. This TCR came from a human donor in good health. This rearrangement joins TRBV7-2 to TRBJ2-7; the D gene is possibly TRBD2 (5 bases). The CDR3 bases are TGTGCCAGCAGCTCCGACGTAGGACTCTACGAGCAGTACTTC. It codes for CASSSDVGLYEQYF.